Listed here is a single T cell receptor (beta chain). This entry belongs to a study of T cell changes during pregnancy in multiple sclerosis. The assay was immunoSEQ multiplex PCR, and TCRdb's table has in-frame clones only and misses some. Of 50,000 or so clones listed, roughly nine tenths are singletons. This CDR3 has 15 amino acids. V shed 8 bases, J shed 4 bases, and the junction held 10 bases outside the gene matches. CDR1 is SEHNR and CDR2 is FQNEAQ in the germline V gene (reference sequence). The sequence was obtained from a female donor in good health, enrolled as a control in a pregnancy study. The material was CD4+ T cells from peripheral blood mononuclear cells, obtained after pregnancy. The genes are TRBV7-9 and TRBJ2-3, with 9 positions matching TRBD2. CDR3 bases: TGTGCCAGCTCCTCTAGCGGGGAAAAACCAGATACGCAGTATTTT. It specifies CASSSSGEKPDTQYF.